This paragraph covers one T cell receptor (beta chain) sequence. The cohort comprised adults aged about 18 to 90 years residing in around 25 US areas. Assignments of participants to cohorts depended upon their own reported clinical history. Using immunoSEQ multiplex PCR, the repertoire was profiled, and TCRdb retains in-frame clones only, with some absent. The table includes approximately 230,000 clones, 87% detected once. The sample belongs to a study of blood T cell repertoires in COVID-19. Study background: Acute-phase and convalescent COVID-19 samples originated in the United States, Italy and Spain. Sources were T cells, B-cell-depleted T cells, or PBMCs; the material itself was cDNA or gDNA.

CDR3 length: 15 amino acids. J lost 6 bases, V lost 5 bases, and 10 bases had no gene match. In germline, CDR1 is ENHRY, CDR2 SYGVKD. The chain has TRBV10-3 and TRBJ1-2; 9 positions match TRBD1. The sample consisted of PBMCs or T cells enriched from blood (not recorded which). The source of this sequence is a woman between 25 and 40 years old with acute COVID-19. The CDR3 loop reads CAISRTGGPIDGYTF. Here the CDR3 DNA reads TGTGCCATCAGTCGAACAGGGGGCCCAATAGATGGCTACACCTTC.